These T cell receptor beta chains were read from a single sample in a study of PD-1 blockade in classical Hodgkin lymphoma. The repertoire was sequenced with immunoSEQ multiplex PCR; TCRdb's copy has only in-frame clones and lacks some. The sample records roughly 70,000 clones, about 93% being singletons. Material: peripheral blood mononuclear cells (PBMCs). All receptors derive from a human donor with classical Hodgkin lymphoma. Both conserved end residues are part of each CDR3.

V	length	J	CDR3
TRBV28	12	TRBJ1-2	CASSLLNYGYTF
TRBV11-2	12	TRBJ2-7	CASSRTSYEQYF
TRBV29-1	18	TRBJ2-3	CSVEDLFGGSFNPDTQYF
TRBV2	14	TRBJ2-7	CASSEQGARYEQYF
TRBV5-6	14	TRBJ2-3	CASSLGPPTDTQYF
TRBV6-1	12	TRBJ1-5	CASSEALYAQHF
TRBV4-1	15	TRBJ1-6	CASSQGTGMNSPLHF
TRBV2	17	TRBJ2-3	CARGGTSGGPSTDTQYF
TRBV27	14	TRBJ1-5	CASRAGVDNQPQHF
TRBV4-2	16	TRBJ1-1	CASSPSWGAGDTEAFF
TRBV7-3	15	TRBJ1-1	CASSARGTPTSEAFF
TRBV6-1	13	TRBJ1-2	CASSETGVYGYTF
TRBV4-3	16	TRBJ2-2	CASSQDPHRGTGELFF
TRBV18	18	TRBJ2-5	CASSKGLAGGPDQETQYF
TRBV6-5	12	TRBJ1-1	CASSPQGPEAFF
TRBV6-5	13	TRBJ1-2	CASSYRGRDGYTF
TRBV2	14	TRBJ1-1	CASSEGPPVTEAFF
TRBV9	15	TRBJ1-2	CASSATGGFHYGYTF
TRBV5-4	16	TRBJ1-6	CASRRTTPVYNSPLHF
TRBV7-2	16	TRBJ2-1	CASSSGAGEPYNEQFF
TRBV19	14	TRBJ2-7	CASSIRARPYEQYF
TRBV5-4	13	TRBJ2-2	CASSLKATGELFF
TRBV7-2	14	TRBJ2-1	CASSLDRAYNEQFF
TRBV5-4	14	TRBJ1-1	CASSRDREGTEAFF
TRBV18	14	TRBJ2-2	CASSPDRATGELFF
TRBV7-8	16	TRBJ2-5	CASSLSRVSSSETQYF
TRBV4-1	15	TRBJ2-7	CASSQGGTGSYEQYF
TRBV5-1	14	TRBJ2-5	CASSPGSFSETQYF
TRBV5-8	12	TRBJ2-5	CASSLLRETQYF
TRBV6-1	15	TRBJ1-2	CASSRHREEGYGYTF
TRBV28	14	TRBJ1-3	CASSGGVPGNTIYF
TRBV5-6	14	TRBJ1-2	CASRTIGGLGGYTF
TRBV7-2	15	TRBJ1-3	CASSEITGVGNTIYF
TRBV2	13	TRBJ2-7	CASSAQLDTEQYF
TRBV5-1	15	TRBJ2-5	CASISTGTHGETQYF
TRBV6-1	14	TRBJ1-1	CASTGTGGNSEAFF
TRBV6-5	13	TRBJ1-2	CASSYGGWRSYTF
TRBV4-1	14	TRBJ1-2	CASSQAAENYGYTF
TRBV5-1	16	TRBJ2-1	CASSPGGLREGGEQFF
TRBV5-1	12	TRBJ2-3	CASSIQGDTQYF
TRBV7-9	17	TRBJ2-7	CASSLDGRDRVGYEQYF
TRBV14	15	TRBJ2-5	CASSFRQGWGETQYF
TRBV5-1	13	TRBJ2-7	CASSLGSGYEQYF
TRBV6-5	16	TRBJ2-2	CASSYSTSGNTGELFF
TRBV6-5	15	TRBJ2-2	CASRRTSGSPGELFF
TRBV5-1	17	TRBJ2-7	CASSLDNWSSPTYEQYF
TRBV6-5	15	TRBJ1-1	CASVRQGVTGTEAFF
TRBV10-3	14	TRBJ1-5	CASSPGQGIQPQHF
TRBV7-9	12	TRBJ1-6	CASSFSVGPLHF
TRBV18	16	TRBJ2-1	CASSAGLAGISNEQFF
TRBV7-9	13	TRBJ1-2	CASSLTSNYGYTF
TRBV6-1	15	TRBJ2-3	CASSDRDRRVDTQYF
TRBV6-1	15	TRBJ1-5	CASVVGTGGNQPQHF
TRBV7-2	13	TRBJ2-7	CASSLLRGAEQYF